The rows below give T cell receptor beta chains drawn from one sample of a study of blood T cell repertoires in COVID-19. Clones were read by immunoSEQ multiplex PCR, and TCRdb kept only the in-frame ones, dropping some. Of 200,000 to 300,000 clones listed, approximately 90% are singletons. The sample consisted of PBMCs or T cells enriched from blood (not recorded which). The receptors were gathered from a man aged 35 to 55 who had recovered from COVID-19. The CDR3 runs from the conserved cysteine through the conserved F or W. A D gene is named only where the DNA matches it firmly. Clone size is shown for a subset of rows, as once, few, many or a class of expanded clone.

clone size: once; J gene: TRBJ1-1; D gene: TRBD1; V gene: TRBV11-2; CDR3 protein: CASSSLSGTGNTEAFF; CDR3 DNA: TGTGCCAGCAGCTCCCTTTCCGGGACAGGGAACACTGAAGCTTTCTTT
clone size: -; J gene: TRBJ1-2; D gene: TRBD1; V gene: TRBV30; CDR3 protein: CAWSVPLGQVKFGYGYTF; CDR3 DNA: TGTGCCTGGAGTGTACCTTTGGGACAGGTTAAATTCGGCTATGGCTACACCTTC
clone size: -; J gene: TRBJ2-7; D gene: TRBD2; V gene: TRBV7-7; CDR3 protein: CASSLVAGTSSGEQYF; CDR3 DNA: TGTGCCAGCAGCTTGGTAGCGGGAACTTCCTCCGGCGAGCAGTACTTC
clone size: -; J gene: TRBJ2-1; D gene: TRBD2; V gene: TRBV3-1/TRBV3-2; CDR3 protein: CASSQDASGGNEQFF; CDR3 DNA: TGTGCCAGCAGCCAAGATGCTAGCGGGGGAAATGAGCAGTTCTTC
clone size: -; J gene: TRBJ1-1; D gene: -; V gene: TRBV5-1; CDR3 protein: CASAGGRNTEAFF; CDR3 DNA: TGCGCCAGCGCGGGCGGCAGGAACACTGAAGCTTTCTTT
clone size: -; J gene: TRBJ2-1; D gene: -; V gene: TRBV7-9; CDR3 protein: CASSSTRGRDEQFF; CDR3 DNA: TGTGCCAGCAGCTCCACGCGGGGAAGGGATGAGCAGTTCTTC
clone size: -; J gene: TRBJ1-1; D gene: TRBD1; V gene: TRBV19; CDR3 protein: CASRIQQGARTEAFF; CDR3 DNA: TGTGCCAGTAGGATTCAACAGGGGGCGCGAACTGAAGCTTTCTTT
clone size: -; J gene: TRBJ1-6; D gene: -; V gene: TRBV11-2; CDR3 protein: CASSLGALPMNSPLHF; CDR3 DNA: TGTGCCAGCAGCTTAGGCGCACTACCAATGAATTCACCCCTCCACTTT
clone size: -; J gene: TRBJ2-7; D gene: TRBD1; V gene: TRBV27; CDR3 protein: CARPRAGGLEQYF; CDR3 DNA: TGTGCCAGGCCACGGGCAGGGGGCCTCGAGCAGTACTTC
clone size: -; J gene: TRBJ1-2; D gene: -; V gene: TRBV2; CDR3 protein: CASLRGGPSSF; CDR3 DNA: TGTGCCTCGTTGCGGGGAGGGCCCAGCTCCTTC
clone size: once; J gene: TRBJ1-6; D gene: TRBD1; V gene: TRBV5-1; CDR3 protein: CASSFWGQGPSGSPLHF; CDR3 DNA: TGCGCCAGCAGCTTTTGGGGACAGGGCCCCTCGGGTTCACCCCTCCACTTT
clone size: -; J gene: TRBJ1-1; D gene: -; V gene: TRBV19; CDR3 protein: CASSLGEGLNTEAFF; CDR3 DNA: TGTGCCAGTAGCCTCGGGGAAGGATTGAACACTGAAGCTTTCTTT
clone size: -; J gene: TRBJ1-1; D gene: -; V gene: TRBV5-4; CDR3 protein: CASSRGENGEAFF; CDR3 DNA: TGTGCCAGCAGCCGGGGGGAGAATGGTGAAGCTTTCTTT
clone size: once; J gene: TRBJ2-1; D gene: -; V gene: TRBV30; CDR3 protein: CAWSPFARGREQFF; CDR3 DNA: TGTGCCTGGAGTCCCTTCGCCCGTGGGCGAGAGCAGTTCTTC
clone size: -; J gene: TRBJ1-1; D gene: -; V gene: TRBV25-1; CDR3 protein: CASSGRGRQAPSNTEAFF; CDR3 DNA: TGTGCCAGCAGTGGCCGCGGAAGACAGGCCCCCTCGAACACTGAAGCTTTCTTT
clone size: -; J gene: TRBJ1-3; D gene: -; V gene: TRBV6-5; CDR3 protein: CASSYISGGNTIYF; CDR3 DNA: TGTGCCAGCAGTTACATCAGCGGTGGAAACACCATATATTTT